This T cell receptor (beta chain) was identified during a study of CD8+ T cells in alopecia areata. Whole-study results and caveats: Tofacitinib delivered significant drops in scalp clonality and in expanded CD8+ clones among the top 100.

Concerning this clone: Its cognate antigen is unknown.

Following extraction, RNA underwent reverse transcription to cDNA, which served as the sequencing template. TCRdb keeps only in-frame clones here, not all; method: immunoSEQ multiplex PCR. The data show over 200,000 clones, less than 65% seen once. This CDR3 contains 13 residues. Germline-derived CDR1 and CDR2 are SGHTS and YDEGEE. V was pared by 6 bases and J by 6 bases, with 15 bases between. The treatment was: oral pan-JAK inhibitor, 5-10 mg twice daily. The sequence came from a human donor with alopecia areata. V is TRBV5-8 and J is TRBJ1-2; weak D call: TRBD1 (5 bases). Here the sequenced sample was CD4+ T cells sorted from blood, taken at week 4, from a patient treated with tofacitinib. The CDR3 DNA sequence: TGTGCCAGCAACGTAATCGGGGGAAATGGCTACACCTTC. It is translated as CASNVIGGNGYTF.